These 11 T cell receptor beta chains share one sample of origin, sequenced in a study of cytomegalovirus exposure and HLA in healthy donors. PCR amplification relied on 60 Vbeta primers (plus 13 Jbeta primers). The assay was immunoSEQ multiplex PCR, and TCRdb's table has in-frame clones only and misses some. The profile covers about 140,000 clones, with around 75% appearing a single time and about 1.3% taken by the ten largest. Material: PBMCs. All receptors derive from a female donor in good health and CMV-seronegative.

The rearrangement joins TRBV7-9 to TRBJ2-6; 7 nucleotides match TRBD1. CDR1 and CDR2 from the germline V gene are SEHNR and FQNEAQ (reference sequence). V was pared by 8 bases and J by 11 bases, with 12 bases of the junction left unmatched. This CDR3 comprises 14 residues. The CDR3 DNA reads as TGTGCCAGCGGCGCCCGGGACAGCCTACACGTCCTGACTTTC. It specifies CASGARDSLHVLTF.

This rearrangement joins TRBV5-6 to TRBJ1-2; D might be TRBD1 (6 bases). The CDR3 consists of 15 residues. V gave up 1 base and J gave up 8 bases, with 18 bases separating them. Germline V gene data show CDR1 as SGHDT and CDR2 as YYEEEE. CDR3 in DNA: TGTGCCAGCAGCTTGTTCAGGGGCTGGATCTACGGCTACACCTTC. Protein sequence: CASSLFRGWIYGYTF.

On this clone: The sample carries other DNA sequences with the same CDR3. The chain uses TRBV27 and TRBJ1-2; 7 nucleotides agree with TRBD1. The V gene's germline CDR1 is MNHEY and CDR2 SMNVEV (reference sequence). CDR3 length: 13 residues. V shed 6 bases and J 2 bases; nucleotides not matched to a gene: 3. CDR3 sequence reads: CASSLTGNYGYTF. The CDR3 nucleotides read TGTGCCAGCAGCCTGACAGGGAACTATGGCTACACCTTC.

The rearrangement links TRBV2 to TRBJ1-5; D uncertain. Trimming pared 8 bases from V and 1 base from J, leaving 9 bases between. CDR1 and CDR2 (germline): SNHLY, FYNNEI. This CDR3 comprises 13 residues. The CDR3 region has the DNA TGTGCCAGCGCTCCGGAGAGCAATCAGCCCCAGCATTTT. Protein: CASAPESNQPQHF.

The chain couples TRBV7-6 to TRBJ2-7; possible D gene TRBD1, 6 bases. This CDR3 region has 13 residues. The V end lost 1 base, the J end lost 6 bases, and 10 bases lay between the germline ends. Germline-derived CDR1 and CDR2 are SGHVS and FNYEAQ. DNA of the CDR3: TGTGCCAGCAGCTTAGGTGGGGGCGGCGAGCAGTACTTC. It specifies CASSLGGGGEQYF.

This sequence joins TRBV2 and TRBJ1-5; 9 positions match TRBD1. The trim removed 5 bases at V and 4 bases at J, leaving 3 bases unmatched. The length of the CDR3 is 14 residues. CDR1 SNHLY and CDR2 FYNNEI come from the germline V gene. The DNA of the CDR3 is TGTGCCAGCAGTATCGGGACAGGGAATCAGCCCCAGCATTTT. Its translation: CASSIGTGNQPQHF.

J is TRBJ2-3 and V is TRBV27, with 7 bases matching TRBD2. Germline CDR1 MNHEY, CDR2 SMNVEV (reference sequence). There are 16 residues in the CDR3. After removal of 3 bases from V and 2 bases from J, the junction contained 8 bases not matched to a gene. CDR3 protein: CASSLTLAAHTDTQYF. The DNA for the CDR3 is TGTGCCAGCAGTTTGACCCTAGCGGCCCACACAGATACGCAGTATTTT.

In DNA form, the CDR3 reads TGTGCCAGCAGTGGGCAATACACAGATACGCAGTATTTT. The encoded protein is CASSGQYTDTQYF. The chain links TRBV27 to TRBJ2-3; D gene unclear. The germline V and J ends were trimmed by 5 bases and 2 bases, with 8 bases remaining between them. This CDR3 has 13 residues. Germline V gene sequence: CDR1 MNHEY, CDR2 SMNVEV (reference sequence).

The table lists this clone with a count of one. The rearrangement joins TRBV29-1 to TRBJ1-1; D is possibly TRBD1 (5 bases). CDR1 SQVTM and CDR2 ANQGSEA come from the germline V gene. Deletions cut 0 bases from V and 8 bases from J, with 13 bases between. CDR3 length equals 13 residues. The CDR3 here is CSVEEARGREAFF. The DNA for the CDR3 is TGCAGCGTTGAAGAGGCTAGGGGAAGGGAAGCTTTCTTT.

This chain connects TRBV29-1 to TRBJ2-5; D possibly corresponds to TRBD2 (5 bases). Germline V gene data show CDR1 as SQVTM and CDR2 as ANQGSEA. Trimming stripped 4 bases from V and 1 base from J, with 10 bases between. The length of the CDR3 is 13 residues. CDR3 sequence reads: CSVGGRFQETQYF. CDR3 in DNA: TGCAGCGTTGGAGGGCGGTTCCAAGAGACCCAGTACTTC.

V is TRBV6-6 and J is TRBJ2-7; TRBD1 matches 10 bases. J gave up 4 bases and V 3 bases, and 3 bases lay outside the gene matches. CDR3 length: 14 amino acids. Germline assignment: CDR1 MNHNY and CDR2 SVGAGI (reference sequence). The CDR3: CASSYMGQGYEQYF. The CDR3 DNA reads TGTGCCAGCAGTTATATGGGACAGGGGTACGAGCAGTACTTC.